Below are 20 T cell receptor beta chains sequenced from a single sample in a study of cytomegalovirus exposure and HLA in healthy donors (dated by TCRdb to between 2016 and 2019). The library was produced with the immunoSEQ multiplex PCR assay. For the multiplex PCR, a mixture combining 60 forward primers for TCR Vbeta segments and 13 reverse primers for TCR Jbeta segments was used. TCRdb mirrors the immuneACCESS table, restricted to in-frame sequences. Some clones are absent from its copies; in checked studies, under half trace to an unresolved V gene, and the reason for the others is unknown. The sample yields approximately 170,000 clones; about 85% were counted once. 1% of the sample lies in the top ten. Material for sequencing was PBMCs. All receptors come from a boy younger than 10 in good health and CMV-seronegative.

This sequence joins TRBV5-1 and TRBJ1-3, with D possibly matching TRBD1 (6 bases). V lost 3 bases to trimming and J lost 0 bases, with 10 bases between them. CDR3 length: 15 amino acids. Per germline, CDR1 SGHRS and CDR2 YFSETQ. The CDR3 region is CASSSGQTSGNTIYF. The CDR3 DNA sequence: TGCGCCAGCAGCTCCGGACAGACCTCTGGAAACACCATATATTTT.

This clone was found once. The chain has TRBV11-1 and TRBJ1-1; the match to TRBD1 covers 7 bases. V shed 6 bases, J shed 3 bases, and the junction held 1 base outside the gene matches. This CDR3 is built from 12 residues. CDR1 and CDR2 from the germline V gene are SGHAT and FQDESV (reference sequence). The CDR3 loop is CASRQGDTEAFF. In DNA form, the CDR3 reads TGTGCCAGCAGGCAGGGGGACACTGAAGCTTTCTTT.

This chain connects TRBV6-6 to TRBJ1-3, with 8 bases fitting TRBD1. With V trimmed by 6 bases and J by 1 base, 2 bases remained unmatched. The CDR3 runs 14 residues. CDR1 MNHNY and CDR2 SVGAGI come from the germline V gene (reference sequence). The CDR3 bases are TGTGCCAGCAGCCGGACAGGGTCTGGAAACACCATATATTTT. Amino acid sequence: CASSRTGSGNTIYF.

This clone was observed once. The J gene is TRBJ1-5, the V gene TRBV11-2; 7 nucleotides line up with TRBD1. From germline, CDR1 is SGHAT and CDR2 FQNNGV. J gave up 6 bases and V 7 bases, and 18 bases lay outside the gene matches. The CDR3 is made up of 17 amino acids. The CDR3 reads CASISTPGQRVGQPQHF. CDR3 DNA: TGTGCCAGCATCTCAACCCCGGGACAGCGGGTGGGTCAGCCCCAGCATTTT. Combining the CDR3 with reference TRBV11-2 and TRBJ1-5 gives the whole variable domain EAGVAQSPRYKIIEKRQSVAFWCNPISGHATLYWYQQILGQGPKLLIQFQNNGVVDDSQLPKDRFSAERLKGVDSTLKIQPAKLEDSAVYLCASISTPGQRVGQPQHFGDGTRLSIL.

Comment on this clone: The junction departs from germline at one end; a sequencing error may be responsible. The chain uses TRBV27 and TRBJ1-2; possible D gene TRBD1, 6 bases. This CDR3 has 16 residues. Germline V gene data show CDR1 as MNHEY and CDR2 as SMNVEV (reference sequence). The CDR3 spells CASRRTGIHPIYGYIF. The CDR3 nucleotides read TGTGCCAGCCGACGCACAGGGATACACCCCATCTATGGCTACATCTTC.

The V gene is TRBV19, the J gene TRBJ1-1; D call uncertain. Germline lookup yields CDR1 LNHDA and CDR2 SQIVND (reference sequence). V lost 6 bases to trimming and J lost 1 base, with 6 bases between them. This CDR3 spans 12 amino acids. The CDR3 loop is CASRRANTEAFF. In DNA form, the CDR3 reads TGTGCCAGTAGAAGAGCGAACACTGAAGCTTTCTTT.

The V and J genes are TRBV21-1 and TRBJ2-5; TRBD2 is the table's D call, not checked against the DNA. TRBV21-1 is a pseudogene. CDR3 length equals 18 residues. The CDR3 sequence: CASMKPGLEVPSGETQYF. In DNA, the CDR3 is TGTGCCAGCATGAAGCCGGGACTAGAAGTGCCCTCTGGGGAGACCCAGTACTTC.

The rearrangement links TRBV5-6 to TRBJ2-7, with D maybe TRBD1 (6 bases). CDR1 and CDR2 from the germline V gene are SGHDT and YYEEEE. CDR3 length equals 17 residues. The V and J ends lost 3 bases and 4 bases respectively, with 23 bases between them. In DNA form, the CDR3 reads TGTGCCAGCAGCTCACTTTTAAGAGACGGACAGCCTTACGAGCAGTACGTC. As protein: CASSSLLRDGQPYEQYV.

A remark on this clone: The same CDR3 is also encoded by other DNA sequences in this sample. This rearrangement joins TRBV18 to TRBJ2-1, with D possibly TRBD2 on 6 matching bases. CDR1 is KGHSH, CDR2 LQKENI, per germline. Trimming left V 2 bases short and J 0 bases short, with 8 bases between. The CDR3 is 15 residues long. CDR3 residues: CASSPERVSYNEQFF. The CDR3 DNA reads TGTGCCAGCTCACCAGAGCGGGTCTCCTACAATGAGCAGTTCTTC.

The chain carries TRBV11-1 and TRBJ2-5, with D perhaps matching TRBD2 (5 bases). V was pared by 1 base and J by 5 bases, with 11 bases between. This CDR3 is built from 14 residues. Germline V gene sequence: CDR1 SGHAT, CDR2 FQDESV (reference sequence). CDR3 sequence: CASSLVEGAETQYF. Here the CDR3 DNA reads TGTGCCAGCAGCTTAGTAGAGGGCGCTGAGACCCAGTACTTC.

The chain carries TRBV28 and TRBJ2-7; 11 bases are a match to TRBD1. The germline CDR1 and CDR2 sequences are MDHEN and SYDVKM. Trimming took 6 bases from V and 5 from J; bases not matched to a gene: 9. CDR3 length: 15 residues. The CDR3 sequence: CASSHPGQGDDEQYF. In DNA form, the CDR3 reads TGTGCCAGCAGCCATCCGGGACAGGGGGATGACGAGCAGTACTTC.

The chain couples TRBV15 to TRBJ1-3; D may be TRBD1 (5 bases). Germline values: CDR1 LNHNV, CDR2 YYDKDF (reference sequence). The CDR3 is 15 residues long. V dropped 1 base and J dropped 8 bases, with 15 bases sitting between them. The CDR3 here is CATSRVGGTGHTIYF. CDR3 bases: TGTGCCACCAGCAGAGTGGGAGGGACCGGCCACACCATATATTTT.

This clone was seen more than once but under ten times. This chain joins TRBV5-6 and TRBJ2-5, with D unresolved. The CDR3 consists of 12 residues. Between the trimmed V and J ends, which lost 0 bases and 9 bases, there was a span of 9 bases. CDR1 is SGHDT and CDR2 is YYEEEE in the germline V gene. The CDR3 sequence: CASSLARPPQYF. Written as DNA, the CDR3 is TGTGCCAGCAGCTTGGCGCGTCCCCCCCAGTACTTC.

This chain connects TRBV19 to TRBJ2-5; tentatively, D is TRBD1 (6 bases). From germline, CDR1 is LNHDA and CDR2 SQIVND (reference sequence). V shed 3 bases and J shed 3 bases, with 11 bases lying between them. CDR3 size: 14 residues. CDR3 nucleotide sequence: TGTGCCAGTAGTATCCAGGGGTTCAAAGAGACCCAGTACTTC. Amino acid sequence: CASSIQGFKETQYF.

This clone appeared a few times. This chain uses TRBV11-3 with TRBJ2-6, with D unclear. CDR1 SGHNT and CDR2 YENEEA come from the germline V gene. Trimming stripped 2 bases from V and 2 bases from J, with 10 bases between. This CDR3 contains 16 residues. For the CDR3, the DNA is TGTGCCAGCAGCTTATTGAGTTTTACTGGGGCCAACGTCCTGACTTTC. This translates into CASSLLSFTGANVLTF.

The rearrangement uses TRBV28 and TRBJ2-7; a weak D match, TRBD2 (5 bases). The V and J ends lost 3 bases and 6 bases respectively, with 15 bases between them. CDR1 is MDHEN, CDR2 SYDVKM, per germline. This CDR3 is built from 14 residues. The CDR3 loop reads CASSFYRRAPEQYF. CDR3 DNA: TGTGCCAGCAGTTTCTATCGGCGGGCGCCCGAGCAGTACTTC.

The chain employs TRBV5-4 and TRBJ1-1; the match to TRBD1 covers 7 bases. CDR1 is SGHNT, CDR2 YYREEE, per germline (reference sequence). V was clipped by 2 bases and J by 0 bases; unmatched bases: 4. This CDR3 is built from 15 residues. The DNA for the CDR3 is TGTGCCAGCAGCTTTCAGGGGGGAATGAACACTGAAGCTTTCTTT. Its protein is CASSFQGGMNTEAFF.

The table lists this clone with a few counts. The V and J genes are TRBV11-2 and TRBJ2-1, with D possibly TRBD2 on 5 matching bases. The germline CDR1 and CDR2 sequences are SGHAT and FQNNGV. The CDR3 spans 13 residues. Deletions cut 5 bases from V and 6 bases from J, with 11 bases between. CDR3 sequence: CASSLGLLNEQFF. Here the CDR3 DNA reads TGTGCCAGCAGCCTCGGACTGCTCAATGAGCAGTTCTTC. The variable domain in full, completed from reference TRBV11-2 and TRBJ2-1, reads EAGVAQSPRYKIIEKRQSVAFWCNPISGHATLYWYQQILGQGPKLLIQFQNNGVVDDSQLPKDRFSAERLKGVDSTLKIQPAKLEDSAVYLCASSLGLLNEQFFGPGTRLTVL.

CDR3 bases: TGTGCCAGCAGCTTGGACGACAGGGGGCCTAGCACAGATACGCAGTATTTT. Translating it yields CASSLDDRGPSTDTQYF. This chain links TRBV5-4 with TRBJ2-3; 10 bases match TRBD1. V lost 0 bases and J lost 0; bases outside the gene matches: 4. The V gene's germline CDR1 is SGHNT and CDR2 YYREEE (reference sequence). CDR3 length equals 17 residues.

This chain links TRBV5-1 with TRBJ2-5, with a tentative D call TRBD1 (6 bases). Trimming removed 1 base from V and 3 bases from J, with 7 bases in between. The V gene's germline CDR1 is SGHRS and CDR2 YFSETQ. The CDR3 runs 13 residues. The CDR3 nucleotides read TGCGCCAGCAGCTTGACAGGGAAAGAGACCCAGTACTTC. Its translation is CASSLTGKETQYF.